The following is a T cell receptor beta chain sequence with its context. Its target is unknown. These data come from a study of Graves' ophthalmopathy and Graves' hyperthyroidism. Study in general: Investigators collected peripheral blood at initial diagnosis, before any treatment was given. Findings and caveats of the study: Blood shared most expanded thyroid clonotypes above 0.001 frequency.

Germline V gene data show CDR1 as SQVTM and CDR2 as ANQGSEA. The CDR3 runs to 14 residues. Trimming stripped 4 bases from V and 7 bases from J, with 19 bases between. Amplification from RNA transcripts yielded the TCR beta CDR3 regions. HTBI primers were used in a first-round RT-PCR, which preceded a second-round multiplex PCR. Via MiXCR, TCRdb re-called the multiplex PCR reads, giving one row per CDR3 protein. The sample carries roughly 700,000 distinct CDR3 sequences, roughly 41% recorded once. Other autoimmune diseases, uncontrolled infections, pregnancy and lactation each led to patient exclusion.

The sequenced sample consisted of peripheral blood. The clonotype comes from an adult man with Graves' ophthalmopathy. The chain couples TRBV29-1 to TRBJ2-5; maybe TRBD1 (6 bases). CDR3 residues: CSVAGVRTTRTQYF. DNA for the CDR3: TGCAGCGTTGCAGGGGTTAGGACGACGAGGACCCAGTACTTC.